The sequence of this TCR beta chain was determined in a study of cytomegalovirus exposure and HLA in healthy donors. This PCR relied on a set of 60 Vbeta primers and 13 Jbeta primers. Profiled with immunoSEQ multiplex PCR; TCRdb holds only in-frame clones, not every one. The table lists roughly 200,000 clones, more than 65% of them singletons, with approximately 2.6% in the top ten. J lost 2 bases, V lost 1 base, and 5 bases had no gene match. Germline V CDR1 and CDR2: MGHDK, SYGVNS. The length of the CDR3 is 16 residues. The sequenced sample was PBMCs. This receptor was taken from a female donor in good health and CMV-seronegative. The chain employs TRBV25-1 and TRBJ2-3; 8 nucleotides agree with TRBD2. DNA of the CDR3: TGTGCCAGCAGTGAATGGGCGGGAGGATCCACAGATACGCAGTATTTT. It codes for CASSEWAGGSTDTQYF. The whole variable domain, filled in from reference TRBV25-1 and TRBJ2-3, reads EADIYQTPRYLVIGTGKKITLECSQTMGHDKMYWYQQDPGMELHLIHYSYGVNSTEKGDLSSESTVSRIRTEHFPLTLESARPSHTSQYLCASSEWAGGSTDTQYFGPGTRLTVL.